This T cell receptor (beta chain) derives from a study of blood T cell repertoires in COVID-19. In the original analysis: The assay estimated nucleated cells by amplifying reference gene primers. Clones were read by immunoSEQ multiplex PCR, and TCRdb kept only the in-frame ones, dropping some. The V and J calls and clone size come from that table; D and trimming were worked out from the DNA. The sample includes some 260,000 clones, around 88% of them seen just once. The CDR3 is 16 amino acids. Germline CDR1 is SGHRS and CDR2 is YFSETQ. V lost 4 bases and J lost 9; bases outside the gene matches: 7. The sample comprised peripheral blood. This chain joins TRBV5-1 and TRBJ2-1; 16 nucleotides match TRBD2. This receptor was taken from a man older than 75 with acute or convalescent COVID-19. Written as DNA, the CDR3 is TGCGCCAGCAGCAGGGGGACTAGCGGGAGGGTCTCTGAGCAGTTCTTC. Protein: CASSRGTSGRVSEQFF. Based on the CDR3 plus reference TRBV5-1 and TRBJ2-1, the full variable domain is KAGVTQTPRYLIKTRGQQVTLSCSPISGHRSVSWYQQTPGQGLQFLFEYFSETQRNKGNFPGRFSGRQFSNSRSEMNVSTLELGDSALYLCASSRGTSGRVSEQFFGPGTRLTVL.